Listed below are T cell receptor beta chains from one sample, sequenced in a study of blood T cell repertoires in COVID-19. Profiling relied on immunoSEQ multiplex PCR, and the TCRdb table lists in-frame clones only, not all of them. Altogether some 80,000 clones are present, 88% being singletons, with the ten largest covering roughly a fifth. The specimen sequenced was peripheral blood. The receptors stem from a human donor in a cohort sampled during active COVID-19. Both conserved end residues are part of each CDR3. A D gene is named only where the DNA matches it firmly. Where a row states a size, it is once, few, many or the class of an expanded clone; other rows omit it.

clone_size,v_call,d_call,j_call,cdr3_aa,cdr3_nt
NA,TRBV9,NA,TRBJ2-7,CASSVATGTPWGTLGDYEQYF,TGTGCCAGCAGCGTAGCTACAGGGACACCTTGGGGCACCTTGGGGGACTACGAGCAGTACTTC
NA,TRBV3-1/TRBV3-2,TRBD1,TRBJ1-2,CASSTGARYGYTF,TGTGCCAGCAGTACAGGGGCACGCTATGGCTACACCTTC
NA,TRBV5-1,NA,TRBJ2-1,CASSLVESSYNEQFF,TGCGCCAGCAGCTTGGTCGAGAGCTCCTACAATGAGCAGTTCTTC
NA,TRBV7-9,TRBD1,TRBJ1-3,CASSLGQGSGNTIYF,TGTGCCAGCAGCTTAGGACAGGGCTCAGGAAACACCATATATTTT
NA,TRBV6-5,NA,TRBJ1-2,CASSLKGGVTYGYTF,TGTGCCAGCAGTTTAAAAGGGGGAGTCACCTATGGCTACACCTTC
NA,TRBV28,NA,TRBJ1-4,CASSLFTGVGRELFF,TGTGCCAGCAGTTTATTTACGGGGGTAGGACGGGAACTGTTTTTT
NA,TRBV10-2,TRBD2,TRBJ2-2,CASSLAGALNTGELFF,TGCGCCAGCAGTTTAGCGGGGGCTCTCAACACCGGGGAGCTGTTTTTT
NA,TRBV25-1,NA,TRBJ2-5,CASSEYEGSAQYF,TGTGCCAGCAGTGAATATGAGGGATCAGCCCAGTACTTC
NA,TRBV5-4,NA,TRBJ1-6,CASSLARGEGNSPLHF,TGTGCCAGCAGCTTGGCACGTGGGGAGGGAAATTCACCCCTCCACTTT
NA,TRBV7-3,TRBD1,TRBJ2-3,CASSRQGDDTQYF,TGTGCCAGCAGCCGACAGGGGGACGATACGCAGTATTTT
NA,TRBV4-1,TRBD1,TRBJ2-7,CASSQDIGQGYEQYF,TGCGCCAGCAGCCAAGACATAGGACAGGGTTACGAGCAGTACTTC
NA,TRBV5-1,TRBD1,TRBJ2-7,CASSFPGTGGNEQYF,TGCGCCAGCAGCTTCCCCGGGACAGGGGGCAACGAGCAGTACTTC
NA,TRBV5-1,TRBD2,TRBJ2-6,CASSLFRGGAGSVLTF,TGCGCCAGCAGCTTGTTTCGCGGGGGGGCGGGCTCCGTCCTGACTTTC
NA,TRBV28,TRBD1,TRBJ1-6,CASSFTGQNYNSPLHF,TGTGCCAGCAGTTTTACGGGACAGAACTATAATTCACCCCTCCACTTT
NA,TRBV2,NA,TRBJ1-2,CASSVPDSYYGYTF,TGTGCCAGCAGTGTCCCTGACAGCTACTATGGCTACACCTTC
NA,TRBV6-5,NA,TRBJ1-5,CASSYSERSNQPQHF,TGTGCCAGCAGTTACTCGGAGAGAAGCAATCAGCCCCAGCATTTT
NA,TRBV18,TRBD1,TRBJ1-2,CASSEEGQGAFLYGYTF,TGTGCCAGCTCAGAAGAAGGACAGGGGGCGTTTCTATATGGCTACACCTTT
NA,TRBV11-2,NA,TRBJ1-1,CASSEAGTGGDTEAFF,TGTGCCAGCAGCGAGGCGGGCACGGGTGGGGACACTGAAGCTTTCTTT
once,TRBV4-3,NA,TRBJ2-1,CASSQGPRGGDYGSYEQFF,TGCGCCAGCAGCCAAGGCCCCCGCGGTGGCGACTATGGTAGTTATGAGCAGTTCTTC
NA,TRBV11-2,TRBD1,TRBJ1-5,CASSRGDRSGNQPQHF,TGTGCCAGCAGCCGGGGGGACAGGAGCGGCAATCAGCCCCAGCATTTT
NA,TRBV27,TRBD2,TRBJ2-4,CASSPGGRVVKNIQYF,TGTGCCAGCAGTCCCGGGGGGAGGGTGGTCAAAAACATTCAGTACTTC
NA,TRBV3-1/TRBV3-2,TRBD1,TRBJ2-5,CASSRLGTEETQYF,TGTGCCAGCAGCCGCCTAGGGACAGAAGAGACCCAGTACTTC
NA,TRBV7-2,NA,TRBJ2-3,CASSLDRGATDTQYF,TGTGCCAGCAGCTTAGACCGGGGGGCCACAGATACGCAGTATTTT
NA,TRBV11-2,TRBD1,TRBJ1-2,CASSLGGQGPYGYTF,TGTGCCAGCAGCTTAGGAGGACAGGGGCCCTATGGCTACACCTTC
NA,TRBV4-1,TRBD1,TRBJ2-7,CASSQDEIRGQEQYF,TGCGCCAGCAGCCAAGATGAGATAAGGGGGCAAGAGCAGTACTTC
NA,TRBV2,TRBD2,TRBJ2-5,CASSEPGLAGGRGETQYF,TGTGCCAGCAGTGAACCCGGACTAGCGGGAGGGAGGGGAGAGACCCAGTACTTC
NA,TRBV5-6,TRBD2,TRBJ2-5,CASSAGLAGPTLGQETQYF,TGTGCCAGCAGCGCGGGACTAGCGGGCCCTACACTCGGCCAAGAGACCCAGTACTTC
NA,TRBV5-4,TRBD1,TRBJ2-7,CASAPPGGNSYEQYF,TGTGCCAGCGCTCCCCCAGGGGGCAACTCCTACGAGCAGTACTTC
NA,TRBV27,NA,TRBJ1-3,CASSSGNPGNTIYF,TGTGCCAGCAGTTCAGGGAATCCTGGAAACACCATATATTTT
NA,TRBV11-3,NA,TRBJ1-3,CASSFNHGTIYF,TGTGCCAGCAGCTTTAACCACGGGACAATATATTTT
NA,TRBV7-8,NA,TRBJ1-5,CASSLAGGTGQPQHF,TGTGCCAGCAGCTTAGCGGGGGGGACCGGGCAGCCCCAGCATTTT
few,TRBV27,TRBD2,TRBJ2-1,CASSRREKGYNEQFF,TGTGCCAGCAGTCGGCGGGAGAAGGGCTACAATGAGCAGTTCTTC
NA,TRBV19,NA,TRBJ1-1,CASSIEAGGNTEAFF,TGTGCCAGTAGTATAGAAGCCGGGGGGAACACTGAAGCTTTCTTT
NA,TRBV30,TRBD2,TRBJ2-3,CACVLAGGETDTQYF,TGTGCCTGCGTACTAGCGGGGGGTGAAACAGATACGCAGTATTTT
NA,TRBV4-3,TRBD2,TRBJ2-5,CASSQRLAGGHQETQYF,TGCGCCAGCAGCCAACGACTAGCGGGGGGCCACCAAGAGACCCAGTACTTC
NA,TRBV19,TRBD1,TRBJ1-2,CASSPDRVDYGYTF,TGTGCCAGTTCCCCGGACAGGGTCGACTATGGCTACACCTTC
NA,TRBV19,TRBD1,TRBJ1-5,CASSIRWDRKRNQPQHF,TGTGCCAGTAGTATACGGTGGGACAGGAAACGAAATCAGCCCCAGCATTTT
once,TRBV7-3,NA,TRBJ1-1,CASSLKSGGSTFF,TGTGCCAGCAGCTTAAAGAGTGGCGGCTCGACTTTCTTT
NA,TRBV28,NA,TRBJ2-4,CASSLRNIQYF,TGTGCCAGCAGTTTACGGAACATTCAGTACTTC
NA,TRBV5-6,TRBD2,TRBJ2-7,CASRGSGGSSYEQYF,TGTGCCAGCAGAGGGAGCGGGGGCTCCAGCTACGAGCAGTACTTC
few,TRBV18,TRBD1,TRBJ1-5,CASSPRGQHQHF,TGTGCCAGCTCACCACGGGGACAGCACCAGCATTTT
NA,TRBV7-3,TRBD2,TRBJ2-1,CASSPRLAGNHEQFF,TGTGCCAGCAGCCCGCGACTAGCGGGCAACCACGAGCAGTTCTTC
few,TRBV18,NA,TRBJ2-5,CASSPIRRGVTQETQYF,TGTGCCAGCTCACCAATCCGCAGGGGGGTTACCCAAGAGACCCAGTACTTC
NA,TRBV4-1,TRBD2,TRBJ2-5,CASSQAERTSGSVGQYF,TGCGCCAGCAGCCAAGCCGAGCGGACTAGCGGGAGTGTCGGCCAGTACTTC
NA,TRBV4-1,NA,TRBJ2-3,CASSQVWGPTDTQYF,TGCGCCAGCAGCCAAGTTTGGGGGCCCACAGATACGCAGTATTTT
NA,TRBV3-1/TRBV3-2,NA,TRBJ2-3,CASSQELATDTQYF,TGTGCCAGCAGCCAAGAGCTAGCAACAGATACGCAGTATTTT
few,TRBV7-7,NA,TRBJ2-1,CASSLGIGGYNEQFF,TGTGCCAGCAGCTTAGGAATTGGCGGTTACAATGAGCAGTTCTTC
NA,TRBV7-2,NA,TRBJ2-3,CASSFGGLGGDTQYF,TGTGCCAGCAGCTTCGGGGGGCTAGGTGGAGATACGCAGTATTTT
NA,TRBV9,NA,TRBJ1-4,CASSSSWGATNEKLFF,TGTGCCAGCAGCTCCTCGTGGGGGGCAACTAATGAAAAACTGTTTTTT
NA,TRBV9,TRBD2,TRBJ2-3,CASSVGAGGSTDTQYF,TGTGCCAGCAGCGTAGGTGCGGGAGGCAGCACAGATACGCAGTATTTT
NA,TRBV10-3,NA,TRBJ2-7,CAISESAVYEQYF,TGTGCCATCAGTGAGTCCGCAGTCTACGAGCAGTACTTC
NA,TRBV28,NA,TRBJ2-1,CASRALARSRDEQFF,TGTGCCAGCAGGGCCCTAGCGCGGTCCCGAGATGAGCAGTTCTTC
NA,TRBV6-2/TRBV6-3,NA,TRBJ1-5,CASSYRDFNQPQHF,TGTGCCAGCAGTTACCGGGACTTCAATCAGCCCCAGCATTTT
NA,TRBV5-1,NA,TRBJ2-1,CASSFREGVANEQFF,TGCGCCAGCAGCTTCCGTGAGGGTGTGGCGAATGAGCAGTTCTTC
NA,TRBV25-1,TRBD1,TRBJ2-7,CASKSPPGQGTYEQYF,TGTGCCAGCAAATCACCTCCGGGACAGGGTACCTACGAGCAGTACTTC
NA,TRBV5-4,TRBD1,TRBJ2-1,CASSHGQRTGGNEQFF,TGTGCCAGCAGCCACGGACAGAGGACAGGGGGCAATGAGCAGTTCTTC
NA,TRBV29-1,TRBD2,TRBJ2-3,CSAGVRDYQDTQYF,TGCAGCGCCGGCGTCCGGGACTACCAAGATACGCAGTATTTT
NA,TRBV6-5,NA,TRBJ1-2,CASNRERGYTF,TGTGCCAGCAACAGGGAGAGGGGCTACACCTTC
NA,TRBV5-6,NA,TRBJ2-6,CASSFGTNPSGANVLTF,TGTGCCAGCAGCTTTGGGACAAACCCCTCTGGGGCCAACGTCCTGACTTTC